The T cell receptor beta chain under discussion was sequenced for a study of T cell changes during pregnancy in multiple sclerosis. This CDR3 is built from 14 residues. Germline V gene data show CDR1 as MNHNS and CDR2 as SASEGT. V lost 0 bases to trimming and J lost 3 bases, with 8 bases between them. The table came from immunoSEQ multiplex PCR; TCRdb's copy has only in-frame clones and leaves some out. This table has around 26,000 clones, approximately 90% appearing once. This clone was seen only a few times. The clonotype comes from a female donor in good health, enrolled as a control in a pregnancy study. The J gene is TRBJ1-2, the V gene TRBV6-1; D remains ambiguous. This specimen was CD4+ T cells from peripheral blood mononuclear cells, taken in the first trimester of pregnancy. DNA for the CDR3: TGTGCCAGCAGTGAAGCTATGGGCTACTATGGCTACACCTTC. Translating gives CASSEAMGYYGYTF.